This T cell receptor beta chain was obtained from a study of blood T cells in healthy people across ages. Germline CDR1 reads SEHNR; CDR2 reads FQNEAQ (reference sequence). The CDR3 sequence is 14 residues long. The V segment lost 7 bases and the J segment 3 bases; nucleotides outside the gene matches: 8. This clonotype has just one count. Combining a sample-barcoded 5' primer with a J-beta primer mix, a second PCR ran for about 7 to 12 cycles. TCRdb ran MiXCR on the 5' RACE reads and lists one entry per CDR3 protein. The sample includes roughly 900,000 distinct CDR3 sequences, around 48% of them seen just once.

This sequence was found in a young man in good health. Sequencing was performed on blood. The chain combines TRBV7-9 with TRBJ1-1, with TRBD1 identical over 7 bases. The CDR3 sequence: CASTTGAEDTEAFF. The CDR3 region has the DNA TGTGCCAGCACCACAGGGGCAGAGGACACTGAAGCTTTCTTT.